A single sample gave rise to the 24 T cell receptor beta chains below, sequenced in a study of CD8+ T cells in alopecia areata. TCR sequencing used cDNA made by reverse transcription of extracted RNA. Data came from immunoSEQ multiplex PCR; TCRdb stores just in-frame clones and leaves some out. The profile shows more than 200,000 clones, around 67% of them singletons. The material was CD4+ T cells sorted from blood, obtained at week 0. Receptors were obtained from a human donor with alopecia areata.

This rearrangement joins TRBV30 to TRBJ1-2; D unresolved. V lost 6 bases, J lost 3 bases, and 11 bases lay in between. This CDR3 is 12 amino acids long. Germline CDR1 and CDR2: GTSNPN and SVGIG (reference sequence). This CDR3 is CACTDAHYGYTF. DNA of the CDR3: TGTGCCTGCACTGACGCCCACTATGGCTACACCTTC.

The J gene is TRBJ1-1, the V gene TRBV6-6; 7 nucleotides align to TRBD1. CDR1 is MNHNY and CDR2 is SVGAGI in the germline V gene (reference sequence). The CDR3 contains 14 residues. J was trimmed by 2 bases and V by 6 bases; bases with no gene match: 6. The CDR3 bases are TGTGCCAGCAGGCTCGGACAGGCTAACACTGAAGCTTTCTTT. Amino acids: CASRLGQANTEAFF.

V is TRBV5-4 and J is TRBJ1-2, with D maybe TRBD1 (6 bases). Trimming pared 0 bases from V and 8 bases from J, leaving 14 bases between. CDR1 and CDR2 from the germline V gene are SGHNT and YYREEE (reference sequence). CDR3 length: 14 residues. The CDR3 coding sequence is TGTGCCAGCAGCTTGGACGGGGGCAGGTTGGGCTACACCTTC. Amino acids: CASSLDGGRLGYTF.

The chain has TRBV7-2 and TRBJ1-6; D gene ambiguous. Germline CDR1 is SGHTA and CDR2 is FQGNSA. V lost 6 bases and J lost 9, with 15 bases in between. This CDR3 region has 14 residues. CDR3 DNA: TGTGCCAGCAGTCATGGGCCGGCGGGTTCACCCCTCCACTTT. Residues: CASSHGPAGSPLHF.

The chain is built from TRBV30 and TRBJ1-2; tentatively, D is TRBD1 (5 bases). Trimming stripped 0 bases from V and 8 bases from J, with 22 bases between. This CDR3 is built from 16 residues. Germline V CDR1 and CDR2: GTSNPN, SVGIG (reference sequence). The CDR3 bases are TGTGCCTGGAGTGTAAAGGACACGTGGGCGCTTGGAGGCTACACCTTC. Translated: CAWSVKDTWALGGYTF.

This rearrangement joins TRBV6-1 to TRBJ1-4, with a weak D call TRBD1 (5 bases). CDR1 and CDR2 from the germline V gene are MNHNS and SASEGT. This CDR3 is 12 amino acids long. Trimming removed 6 bases at V and 8 bases at J, with 10 bases between. CDR3 amino acids: CASSQGLEKLFF. For the CDR3, the DNA is TGTGCCAGCAGCCAGGGTCTGGAAAAACTGTTTTTT.

The V gene is TRBV6-1, the J gene TRBJ1-2, with a weak D call TRBD1 (6 bases). CDR1 MNHNS and CDR2 SASEGT come from the germline V gene. The V and J ends lost 6 bases and 4 bases respectively, with 18 bases between them. This CDR3 contains 15 residues. DNA for the CDR3: TGTGCCAGCAGAACGGGGGCCCAGAGAAGCTATGGCTACACCTTC. Its translation is CASRTGAQRSYGYTF.

This chain links TRBV27 with TRBJ1-1; no reliable D call. This CDR3 comprises 15 residues. V lost 2 bases and J lost 1, with 11 bases in between. Germline CDR1 is MNHEY and CDR2 is SMNVEV (reference sequence). CDR3 residues: CASSLLPSRNTEAFF. For the CDR3, the DNA is TGTGCCAGCAGTTTACTCCCGAGTCGGAACACTGAAGCTTTCTTT.

On this clone itself: The sample contains more than one DNA sequence encoding this CDR3. The chain joins TRBV7-3 to TRBJ2-2; D not resolved. This CDR3 has 13 amino acids. The germline CDR1 and CDR2 sequences are SGHTA and FQGTGA. V lost 4 bases and J lost 0, with 3 bases in between. CDR3 DNA sequence: TGTGCCAGCAGCTCCACGAACACCGGGGAGCTGTTTTTT. This sequence encodes CASSSTNTGELFF.

This chain uses TRBV27 with TRBJ2-3, with a possible D match to TRBD1 (6 bases). The CDR3 loop spans 15 amino acids. The germline gives CDR1 MNHEY, CDR2 SMNVEV (reference sequence). V was clipped by 5 bases and J by 0 bases, with 12 bases between them. DNA for the CDR3: TGTGCCAGCAGTCCTACTGACAGGAGCACAGATACGCAGTATTTT. Amino acids: CASSPTDRSTDTQYF.

The chain joins TRBV18 to TRBJ1-2, with D perhaps matching TRBD1 (5 bases). The CDR3 extends over 13 amino acids. CDR1 and CDR2 from the germline V gene are KGHSH and LQKENI. V dropped 3 bases and J dropped 3 bases, with 8 bases sitting between them. The CDR3 nucleotides are TGTGCCAGCTCACCCCAGGGCGACTATGGCTACACCTTC. It codes for CASSPQGDYGYTF.

V usage is TRBV30 and J usage is TRBJ1-2, with TRBD1 matching 8 bases. CDR1 is GTSNPN, CDR2 SVGIG, per germline (reference sequence). V was clipped by 2 bases and J by 4 bases; unmatched bases: 9. The CDR3 extends over 15 amino acids. The CDR3 DNA reads TGTGCCTGGAGTTGGCTCGCGACAGGGGTCTATGGCTACACCTTC. This gives the protein CAWSWLATGVYGYTF.

This chain connects TRBV9 to TRBJ2-5; no clear D gene. The germline CDR1 and CDR2 sequences are SGDLS and YYNGEE. Deletions cut 0 bases from V and 1 base from J, with 4 bases between. The CDR3 spans 13 residues. CDR3: CASSVAPQETQYF. The DNA for the CDR3 is TGTGCCAGCAGCGTAGCCCCCCAAGAGACCCAGTACTTC.

In its sample, this clone was seen once. This sequence joins TRBV5-1 and TRBJ2-3; D may be TRBD2 (6 bases). CDR3 length equals 15 residues. V was cut by 4 bases and J by 1 base, with 13 bases left in between. Germline V gene lookup returns CDR1 SGHRS and CDR2 YFSETQ. The DNA of the CDR3 is TGCGCCAGCAGCGACCCCTCGGGGGGCACAGATACGCAGTATTTT. Translating gives CASSDPSGGTDTQYF.

The chain couples TRBV7-3 to TRBJ2-1, with D hard to call. The V and J ends lost 3 bases and 5 bases respectively, with 2 bases between them. Germline V gene data show CDR1 as SGHTA and CDR2 as FQGTGA. The CDR3 loop spans 11 amino acids. The CDR3, as DNA: TGTGCCAGCAGCTTGAACAATGAGCAGTTCTTC. It is translated as CASSLNNEQFF.

J is TRBJ2-1 and V is TRBV10-3; a possible D gene is TRBD2 (5 bases). Trimming pared 5 bases from V and 9 bases from J, leaving 20 bases between. The CDR3 contains 15 residues. Germline V gives CDR1 ENHRY, CDR2 SYGVKD. The CDR3 nucleotides read TGTGCCATCAGTCCGATGAGGGAGCCCCCCGGTGAGCAGTTCTTC. Encoded protein: CAISPMREPPGEQFF.

This clone has a single count. The V and J genes are TRBV9 and TRBJ2-7, with TRBD1 identical over 8 bases. Trimming took 3 bases from V and 2 from J; bases not matched to a gene: 4. The germline gives CDR1 SGDLS, CDR2 YYNGEE. The CDR3 totals 14 residues. CDR3 amino acids: CASSGGQDTYEQYF. The CDR3 region has the DNA TGTGCCAGCAGCGGGGGACAGGATACCTACGAGCAGTACTTC.

The chain is built from TRBV27 and TRBJ1-5; D gene uncertain. The CDR3 covers 12 residues. Germline lookup yields CDR1 MNHEY and CDR2 SMNVEV (reference sequence). V was trimmed by 6 bases and J by 0 bases, leaving 3 bases between them. Here the CDR3 reads CASRNSNQPQHF. CDR3 DNA sequence: TGTGCCAGCAGGAATAGCAATCAGCCCCAGCATTTT.

This clone appeared a single time. The rearrangement uses TRBV7-3 and TRBJ1-2, with TRBD1 identical over 7 bases. This CDR3 region has 15 residues. After removal of 5 bases from V and 1 base from J, the junction contained 7 bases not matched to a gene. Per germline, CDR1 SGHTA and CDR2 FQGTGA. The CDR3 coding sequence is TGTGCCAGCAGCCCAGGGACAGAGATTAACTATGGCTACACCTTC. Protein product: CASSPGTEINYGYTF.

This clone showed up many times. V gene TRBV28 combines with J gene TRBJ2-5; D might be TRBD2 (5 bases). Per the germline V gene, CDR1 is MDHEN and CDR2 is SYDVKM. This CDR3 region has 14 residues. Trimming cost V 2 bases and J 3 bases, with 10 bases left between them. CDR3 residues: CASSLRGRKETQYF. DNA of the CDR3: TGTGCCAGCAGTTTACGGGGTAGAAAAGAGACCCAGTACTTC.

This clone has a handful of counts. The chain recombines TRBV5-6 with TRBJ1-3; D unresolved. Between the trimmed V and J ends, which lost 1 base and 0 bases, there was a span of 5 bases. The CDR3 runs to 14 residues. CDR1 is SGHDT, CDR2 YYEEEE, per germline. The CDR3 reads CASSLWHSGNTIYF. CDR3 DNA sequence: TGTGCCAGCAGCTTGTGGCACTCTGGAAACACCATATATTTT. The full variable domain, in which reference TRBV5-6 and TRBJ1-3 provide the parts outside the CDR3, is DAGVTQSPTHLIKTRGQQVTLRCSPKSGHDTVSWYQQALGQGPQFIFQYYEEEERQRGNFPDRFSGHQFPNYSSELNVNALLLGDSALYLCASSLWHSGNTIYFGEGSWLTVV.

A few counts support this clone. The chain uses TRBV29-1 and TRBJ2-7; tentative D call: TRBD1 (6 bases). This CDR3 comprises 12 residues. Germline V gene lookup returns CDR1 SQVTM and CDR2 ANQGSEA. V was shortened by 4 bases and J by 3 bases, with 10 bases between the two germline ends. This CDR3 is CSVGQTGYEQYF. Here the CDR3 DNA reads TGCAGCGTTGGACAGACAGGCTACGAGCAGTACTTC.

A few counts support this clone. V and J are TRBV6-6 and TRBJ1-3; D is uncertain. The CDR3 has 13 amino acids. The V gene lost 2 bases and the J gene lost 4 bases, with 6 bases spanning the gap. Germline loops: CDR1 MNHNY, CDR2 SVGAGI (reference sequence). The CDR3 region is CASSYAGGNTIYF. DNA for the CDR3: TGTGCCAGCAGTTACGCGGGAGGAAACACCATATATTTT.

V usage is TRBV18 and J usage is TRBJ2-7; perhaps TRBD1 as D (5 bases). V gave up 0 bases and J gave up 0 bases, with 9 bases separating them. CDR3 length: 15 residues. Germline V CDR1 and CDR2: KGHSH, LQKENI. The CDR3 reads CASSPPRQTSYEQYF. CDR3 bases: TGTGCCAGCTCACCACCGAGACAGACCTCCTACGAGCAGTACTTC.